One and the same sample provided the 15 T cell receptor beta chains below, sequenced in a study of cytomegalovirus exposure and HLA in healthy donors (TCRdb year 2017). Libraries came from the immunoSEQ multiplex PCR assay. A mixture of 60 forward primers for TCR Vbeta segments and 13 reverse primers for TCR Jbeta segments was used in the multiplex PCR. TCRdb re-hosts the immuneACCESS table, in-frame sequences only. Its copies lack some clones; in the studies checked, an unresolved V gene accounts for under half of them, and the cause for the rest is not known. Counted in this sample were over 150,000 clones; over 70% of them appeared once. 2.5% to 4% of the sample is held by the ten biggest clonotypes. Sequenced sample: PBMCs. These receptors were taken from a woman in her forties or fifties in good health and CMV-seropositive.

This clone was seen more than once but under ten times. The chain recombines TRBV15 with TRBJ1-2, with 7 positions matching TRBD1. Germline CDR1 and CDR2: LNHNV and YYDKDF (reference sequence). The CDR3 is 15 amino acids. V lost 0 bases and J lost 4; bases outside the gene matches: 5. The CDR3, as DNA: TGTGCCACCAGCAGAGATCAGACAGGGAGCTATGGCTACACCTTC. Its protein is CATSRDQTGSYGYTF.

This clone was seen only once. The chain has TRBV29-1 and TRBJ1-2; no definite D call. The CDR3 has 10 residues. Trimming took 4 bases from V and 14 from J, leaving 14 bases between them. The germline V gene has CDR1 SQVTM and CDR2 ANQGSEA. CDR3 coding DNA: TGCAGCGTTGCCGCTGATCGAGGAACCTTC. It yields the protein CSVAADRGTF.

The genes are TRBV10-1 and TRBJ2-3, with 9 bases aligning to TRBD2. The CDR3 contains 17 residues. Germline values: CDR1 WNHNN, CDR2 SYGVQD (reference sequence). The junction had 15 bases not matched to a gene; V was cut back by 6 bases and J by 5 bases. The CDR3 is CASSDPAGSGGIDTQYF. CDR3 nucleotide sequence: TGCGCCAGCAGCGACCCTGCCGGTAGCGGGGGAATAGATACGCAGTATTTT.

The V call is TRBV25-1, the J call TRBJ2-7, with D possibly being TRBD1 (6 bases). CDR1 and CDR2 from the germline V gene are MGHDK and SYGVNS. Trimming cost V 1 base and J 3 bases, with 13 bases left between them. The CDR3 contains 15 residues. The CDR3 DNA reads TGTGCCAGCAGTGAATCTTTAGGGGGTTTCTACGAGCAGTACTTC. It yields the protein CASSESLGGFYEQYF.

This chain joins TRBV13 and TRBJ1-2; no definite D call. The CDR3 totals 14 residues. The V gene's germline CDR1 is PRHDT and CDR2 FYEKMQ (reference sequence). V dropped 4 bases and J dropped 5 bases, with 14 bases sitting between them. In nucleotides, the CDR3 is TGTGCCAGCAGCTCCCCGCAGGTATTATATGGCTACACCTTC. Amino acids: CASSSPQVLYGYTF.

V is TRBV28 and J is TRBJ1-2; 7 bases match TRBD1. The CDR3 has 15 residues. With 4 bases clipped from V and 3 bases from J, the junction kept 8 bases outside the gene matches. Germline CDR1 is MDHEN and CDR2 is SYDVKM. This chain's CDR3 is CASSSTVQGHYGYTF. The CDR3 coding sequence is TGTGCCAGCAGTTCCACGGTACAGGGGCACTATGGCTACACCTTC.

V gene TRBV6-6 combines with J gene TRBJ2-7, with 7 bases identical to TRBD1. There are 13 residues in the CDR3. Germline CDR1 MNHNY, CDR2 SVGAGI (reference sequence). V was clipped by 7 bases and J by 6 bases; unmatched bases: 9. The CDR3 is CASKRDSSVEQYF. The CDR3 nucleotides read TGTGCCAGCAAACGGGACAGTTCGGTCGAGCAGTACTTC.

The chain has TRBV9 and TRBJ1-2, with TRBD1 as a possible D gene (5 bases). The CDR3 spans 13 residues. Germline CDR1 reads SGDLS; CDR2 reads YYNGEE. Deletions cut 8 bases from V and 8 bases from J, with 19 bases between. The CDR3 region is CASWGARVGGYTF. CDR3 nucleotide sequence: TGTGCCAGTTGGGGCGCAAGAGTAGGCGGCTACACCTTC.

The V gene is TRBV7-6, the J gene TRBJ2-1; 10 nucleotides agree with TRBD2. Germline CDR1 reads SGHVS; CDR2 reads FNYEAQ. This CDR3 region has 17 residues. Losses at the gene ends were 4 bases for V and 6 bases for J; bases not matched to a gene: 12. CDR3 amino acids: CASSSFGISGGFNEQFF. CDR3 nucleotides: TGTGCCAGCAGCTCTTTTGGGATTAGCGGGGGGTTCAATGAGCAGTTCTTC.

The sample holds one count of this clone. The chain links TRBV7-3 to TRBJ2-1; 10 nucleotides align to TRBD1. The V segment lost 4 bases and the J segment 7 bases; nucleotides outside the gene matches: 10. The CDR3 sequence is 16 residues long. The V gene's germline CDR1 is SGHTA and CDR2 FQGTGA. The CDR3 reads CASSSYRGQGRNEQFF. The CDR3 nucleotides read TGTGCCAGCAGCTCTTACAGGGGACAGGGGAGAAATGAGCAGTTCTTC.

This clone was counted a single time. V usage is TRBV5-1 and J usage is TRBJ2-5, with 12 nucleotides matching TRBD2. This CDR3 has 15 amino acids. Germline V CDR1 and CDR2: SGHRS, YFSETQ. Trimming cost V 3 bases and J 2 bases; bases outside gene matches: 2. Here the CDR3 DNA reads TGCGCCAGCAGCTGGACTAGCGGGATTCAAGAGACCCAGTACTTC. Amino acid sequence: CASSWTSGIQETQYF.

This chain links TRBV6-1 with TRBJ1-2; tentatively, D is TRBD1 (5 bases). Trimming shortened V by 7 bases and J by 7 bases, and 19 bases separated the two germline ends. The CDR3 runs 14 residues. The V gene's germline CDR1 is MNHNS and CDR2 SASEGT. The CDR3 DNA reads TGTGCCAGCACCCCCGACAGAGGAGCCTCTGGCTACACCTTC. Its translation: CASTPDRGASGYTF.

The V call is TRBV9, the J call TRBJ2-2; TRBD1 matches at 7 bases. V shed 0 bases, J shed 7 bases, and the junction held 6 bases outside the gene matches. CDR1 and CDR2 (germline): SGDLS, YYNGEE. The CDR3 covers 15 residues. The CDR3 is CASSVGGGDNGELFF. The CDR3 region has the DNA TGTGCCAGCAGCGTAGGAGGGGGCGACAACGGGGAGCTGTTTTTT. The variable domain in full, with the rest retrieved from reference TRBV9 and TRBJ2-2, is DSGVTQTPKHLITATGQRVTLRCSPRSGDLSVYWYQQSLDQGLQFLIQYYNGEERAKGNILERFSAQQFPDLHSELNLSSLELGDSALYFCASSVGGGDNGELFFGEGSRLTVL.

V and J are TRBV28 and TRBJ1-1; a weak D match, TRBD1 (6 bases). Trimming removed 7 bases from V and 1 base from J, with 19 bases in between. Per the germline V gene, CDR1 is MDHEN and CDR2 is SYDVKM. The CDR3 is 16 residues long. CDR3 loop: CASKALGGGPNTEAFF. The CDR3 region has the DNA TGTGCCAGCAAAGCTTTGGGCGGGGGGCCGAACACTGAAGCTTTCTTT.

This clone was recorded at least ten times. This chain connects TRBV7-8 to TRBJ1-1; the D is unclear. The V end was cut by 4 bases, the J end by 0 bases, with 6 bases between. CDR1 SGHVS and CDR2 FQNEAQ come from the germline V gene. The CDR3 consists of 13 residues. The CDR3 sequence: CASSSQMNTEAFF. CDR3 bases: TGTGCCAGCAGCTCACAGATGAACACTGAAGCTTTCTTT.